This T cell receptor beta chain stems from a study of blood T cell repertoires in COVID-19. Overall study: From T cells, B-cell-depleted T cells, or PBMCs came the material, which was cDNA or gDNA.

This table comes from immunoSEQ multiplex PCR, and its TCRdb copy is limited to in-frame clones, with some not included. The profile shows approximately 160,000 clones, 80% to 85% of them singletons. Unmatched junction bases numbered 3, after V lost 4 bases and J lost 5 bases. The CDR3 is made up of 13 amino acids. The chain has TRBV12-3 or TRBV12-4 and TRBJ2-5, with TRBD1 matching over 8 bases. The specimen was peripheral blood. This receptor was identified in an elderly woman with active or convalescent COVID-19. In DNA, the CDR3 is TGTGCCAGCAGTTGGACAGGGCGGGAGACCCAGTACTTC. Its translation: CASSWTGRETQYF.